This T cell receptor (beta chain) stems from a study of tumor T cells in aggressive B-cell lymphoma. The CDR3 runs 15 residues. CDR1 LNHDA and CDR2 SQIVND come from the germline V gene (reference sequence). V was pared by 4 bases and J by 7 bases, with 7 bases of the junction left unmatched. TCRdb's table, derived via immunoSEQ multiplex PCR, lists solely in-frame clones and lacks some. The top ten clones hold around 2.8% of a sample with about 5,400 clones, 82% of them seen once. This chain links TRBV19 with TRBJ2-1; TRBD1 matches 10 bases. Sequenced: tumor tissue. This sequence was found in an adult with diffuse large B cell lymphoma. Written as DNA, the CDR3 is TGTGCCAGTAGTAGTGGGACAGGGGTGAGGAATGAGCAGTTCTTC. This sequence encodes CASSSGTGVRNEQFF. Filled out from reference TRBV19 and TRBJ2-1, the complete variable domain reads DGGITQSPKYLFRKEGQNVTLSCEQNLNHDAMYWYRQDPGQGLRLIYYSQIVNDFQKGDIAEGYSVSREKKESFPLTVTSAQKNPTAFYLCASSSGTGVRNEQFFGPGTRLTVL.